These 4 T cell receptor beta chains originate from one sample sequenced in a study of type 1 regulatory T cells. For these receptors, no antigen is known. One entry per CDR3 protein results from TCRdb running MiXCR on the reads. Of around 65,000 distinct CDR3 sequences in the sample, more than 45% were seen once. The sequenced material came from cultured non-Tr1 T cells, either the whole culture or a sorted T cell fraction (not recorded which). Source of these receptors: a human donor in good health.

This chain connects TRBV7-7 to TRBJ2-5; TRBD1 matches 9 bases. The V and J ends lost 5 bases and 4 bases, in that order; junction bases with no gene match: 5. The CDR3 is 14 residues long. Germline V lookup: CDR1 SSHAT, CDR2 FNYEAQ (reference sequence). CDR3: CASSPGQGPETQYF. The CDR3 DNA follows: TGTGCCAGCAGCCCGGGACAGGGTCCAGAGACCCAGTACTTC.

V is TRBV6-6 and J is TRBJ2-6; D gene ambiguous. Germline lookup yields CDR1 MNHNY and CDR2 SVGAGI (reference sequence). V gave up 6 bases and J gave up 2 bases, with 11 bases separating them. The CDR3 is made up of 15 amino acids. The CDR3 DNA is TGTGCCAGCAGCCCCGCTGGAGCTGGGGCCAACGTCCTGACTTTC. Protein product: CASSPAGAGANVLTF.

As for this clonotype: Relative to the germline gene, one junction end is altered; a read error may explain this. The chain carries TRBV14 and TRBJ2-7, with unresolved D. There are 13 residues in the CDR3. Germline-derived CDR1 and CDR2 are SGHDN and FVKESK. CDR3 sequence (DNA): TGTGCCTGCAGCCCTCAGGAGTACTACGAGCAGTACTTC. Amino acids: CACSPQEYYEQYF.

This chain links TRBV6-2 or TRBV6-3 with TRBJ1-3, with TRBD1 matching 7 bases. J was trimmed by 4 bases and V by 6 bases; bases with no gene match: 6. Looked up from germline, CDR1 is MNHEY and CDR2 is SVGEGT. This CDR3 comprises 14 residues. The CDR3 nucleotides read TGTGCCAGCAGCGACCGGGACAGAGGAAACACCATATATTTT. Its translation is CASSDRDRGNTIYF.